Shown below are 5 T cell receptor beta chains from a single sample sequenced in a study of esophageal squamous cell carcinoma under preoperative chemotherapy. Time point denoted: after preoperative PTX-NDP chemotherapy. TCRdb fed the PCR reads into MiXCR, producing one record per CDR3 protein. The top ten clones hold roughly 25% of a sample with tens of thousands of distinct CDR3 sequences, around 50% of them seen once. The sample was taken from a patient given preoperative chemotherapy. All receptors derive from a human donor with esophageal squamous cell carcinoma. The donor label of this sample is uncertain.

A note on this clonotype: One end of the junction fails to match germline, which may point to a read error. The rearrangement uses TRBV7-3 and TRBJ2-3, with D perhaps given as TRBD1 or TRBD2 (5 bases each). The V gene's germline CDR1 is SGHTA and CDR2 FQGTGA. This CDR3 comprises 17 residues. CDR3 loop: CASSRKPGRWAEDIQYF. The CDR3 nucleotides read TGTGCCAGCAGCCGCAAACCGGGGCGGTGGGCCGAAGACATTCAGTATTTC.

This clonotype appeared a few times. The rearrangement joins TRBV7-2 to TRBJ2-3, with D uncertain. The CDR3 loop spans 14 amino acids. The V gene's germline CDR1 is SGHTA and CDR2 FQGNSA. V lost 6 bases and J lost 4, with 14 bases in between. The CDR3 region is CASRSPNGADTQYF. As DNA, the CDR3 is TGTGCCAGCAGATCACCAAACGGAGCAGATACGCAGTATTTT.

Many counts were recorded for this clonotype. The chain carries TRBV4-3 and TRBJ1-2, with TRBD1 as a possible D gene (6 bases). Per germline, CDR1 LGHNA and CDR2 YSLEER. V was trimmed by 0 bases and J by 5 bases, leaving 19 bases between them. The CDR3 loop spans 17 amino acids. CDR3 sequence reads: CASSQDGWGQNLYGYTF. CDR3 nucleotides: TGCGCCAGCAGCCAAGATGGCTGGGGGCAAAATCTATATGGCTACACCTTC.

This clonotype was counted once. A read error may account for a junction end that differs from germline. V gene TRBV7-3 combines with J gene TRBJ2-4; 8 nucleotides match TRBD2. CDR3 length: 17 amino acids. CDR1 is SGHTA and CDR2 is FQGTGA in the germline V gene. This CDR3 reads CASSLKPGRGARDIQYF. CDR3 bases: TGTGCCAGCAGCCTCAAACCGGGGCGGGGGGCCAGAGATATTCAGTATTTC.

This clonotype has just a few counts. The rearrangement joins TRBV7-2 to TRBJ2-5; 10 bases are shared with TRBD1. The DNA end is more similar to TRBJ2-7, so the J call may be wrong. CDR1 and CDR2 (germline): SGHTA, FQGNSA. This CDR3 has 14 residues. CDR3 DNA sequence: TGTGCCAGCAGCTTAGGCGGACAGGGGGGCGAGCAGTACTTC. Protein product: CASSLGGQGGEQYF.